One and the same sample provided the 30 T cell receptor beta chains below, sequenced in a study of blood T cell repertoires in COVID-19. Clones were read by immunoSEQ multiplex PCR, and TCRdb kept only the in-frame ones, dropping some. The table lists hundreds of thousands of clones, over 75% of them singletons. The material sequenced was peripheral blood. Receptors originate from a human donor in a cohort sampled during active COVID-19.

The J gene is TRBJ1-2, the V gene TRBV4-1; tentatively, D is TRBD1 (5 bases). CDR1 is MGHRA and CDR2 is YSYEKL in the germline V gene. The V and J ends lost 1 base and 4 bases respectively, with 13 bases between them. The CDR3 runs 15 residues. The CDR3 DNA is TGCGCCAGCAGCCAAGTACCCCGGGGGGGCTATGGCTACACCTTC. Its protein product is CASSQVPRGGYGYTF.

This clone was seen a single time. The rearrangement links TRBV5-6 to TRBJ2-7, with D possibly TRBD1 on 6 matching bases. CDR1 is SGHDT, CDR2 YYEEEE, per germline. V was clipped by 1 base and J by 4 bases, with 12 bases between them. This CDR3 spans 14 amino acids. The CDR3 sequence: CASSLLGTLYEQYF. CDR3 DNA sequence: TGTGCCAGCAGCTTGCTCGGGACACTTTACGAGCAGTACTTC.

CDR3 coding DNA: TGTGCCAGCAGTGAAGGATGGGGACAGGGGGGGTCTACTGAAGCTTTCTTT. Translating it yields CASSEGWGQGGSTEAFF. The chain carries TRBV2 and TRBJ1-1, with 11 positions matching TRBD1. Losses at the gene ends were 1 base for V and 5 bases for J; bases not matched to a gene: 9. The CDR3 has 17 residues. CDR1 is SNHLY and CDR2 is FYNNEI in the germline V gene.

CDR3 sequence (DNA): TGTGCCAGCAGCCCCGGGACAGGGGCGGCCACTGAAGCTTTCTTT. It yields the protein CASSPGTGAATEAFF. The chain links TRBV5-4 to TRBJ1-1, with TRBD1 matching over 10 bases. This CDR3 has 15 amino acids. The germline CDR1 and CDR2 sequences are SGHNT and YYREEE (reference sequence). Trimming removed 4 bases from V and 4 bases from J; junction bases left unmatched: 7. Filled out from reference TRBV5-4 and TRBJ1-1, the complete variable domain reads ETGVTQSPTHLIKTRGQQVTLRCSSQSGHNTVSWYQQALGQGPQFIFQYYREEENGRGNFPPRFSGLQFPNYSSELNVNALELDDSALYLCASSPGTGAATEAFFGQGTRLTVV.

V usage is TRBV30 and J usage is TRBJ2-2; D might be TRBD2 (6 bases). Germline V gives CDR1 GTSNPN, CDR2 SVGIG (reference sequence). Trimming pared 0 bases from V and 5 bases from J, leaving 10 bases between. The CDR3 is 14 amino acids. The chain's CDR3 is CAWSVGSGTGELFF. For the CDR3, the DNA is TGTGCCTGGAGTGTAGGTAGCGGAACCGGGGAGCTGTTTTTT.

The chain employs TRBV18 and TRBJ1-1; 7 positions match TRBD1. This CDR3 contains 14 residues. The germline V gene encodes CDR1 KGHSH and CDR2 LQKENI. V lost 5 bases, J lost 1 base, and 4 bases stayed unmatched. The CDR3 nucleotides are TGTGCCAGCTCAAACCGACAGGGGAACACTGAAGCTTTCTTT. It encodes CASSNRQGNTEAFF. The variable domain in full, with the rest retrieved from reference TRBV18 and TRBJ1-1, is NAGVMQNPRHLVRRRGQEARLRCSPMKGHSHVYWYRQLPEEGLKFMVYLQKENIIDESGMPKERFSAEFPKEGPSILRIQQVVRGDSAAYFCASSNRQGNTEAFFGQGTRLTVV.

The rearrangement joins TRBV7-8 to TRBJ1-4, with 10 bases aligning to TRBD1. V gave up 5 bases and J gave up 5 bases; unmatched junction bases: 5. Germline CDR1 SGHVS, CDR2 FQNEAQ. There are 15 residues in the CDR3. This CDR3 is CASSGGTGVNEKLFF. In DNA, the CDR3 is TGTGCCAGCAGCGGAGGGACAGGGGTGAATGAAAAACTGTTTTTT.

The CDR3 region has the DNA TGTGCCAGCAGTCCAAGGGGCCTCGAGCAGTACTTC. It specifies CASSPRGLEQYF. The chain employs TRBV6-6 and TRBJ2-7, with a weak D call TRBD1 (5 bases). Deletions cut 5 bases from V and 6 bases from J, with 11 bases between. The CDR3 is made up of 12 amino acids. Looked up from germline, CDR1 is MNHNY and CDR2 is SVGAGI (reference sequence).

Turning to this clone: Other DNA sequences in this specimen translate into the identical CDR3. The gene calls are TRBV7-2 and TRBJ2-7; TRBD1 matches at 8 bases. With V trimmed by 1 base and J by 3 bases, 2 bases remained unmatched. This CDR3 contains 14 residues. Germline CDR1 SGHTA, CDR2 FQGNSA. CDR3 sequence reads: CASSLDRGSYEQYF. The CDR3 bases are TGTGCCAGCAGCTTAGACAGGGGGAGCTACGAGCAGTACTTC.

The chain is built from TRBV5-1 and TRBJ1-1, with D possibly being TRBD1 (5 bases). The CDR3 has 14 amino acids. Germline V lookup: CDR1 SGHRS, CDR2 YFSETQ. V was trimmed by 4 bases and J by 7 bases, leaving 17 bases between them. In DNA form, the CDR3 reads TGCGCCAGCAGCCTAACAGGCGATGACCGTGAAGCTTTCTTT. This gives the protein CASSLTGDDREAFF.

The chain joins TRBV27 to TRBJ1-6, with 7 bases fitting TRBD1. The V segment lost 4 bases and the J segment 6 bases; nucleotides outside the gene matches: 6. The germline V gene has CDR1 MNHEY and CDR2 SMNVEV (reference sequence). The CDR3 totals 15 residues. This CDR3 reads CASSYGTEINSPLHF. The CDR3 bases are TGTGCCAGCAGTTACGGGACAGAGATTAATTCACCCCTCCACTTT.

The chain couples TRBV28 to TRBJ2-7; 8 bases agree with TRBD2. CDR3 length: 15 residues. Germline assignment: CDR1 MDHEN and CDR2 SYDVKM. Germline trimming cut 6 bases from V and 5 bases from J; bases unmatched to any gene: 12. This CDR3 reads CASSPKGLVFHEQYF. CDR3 bases: TGTGCCAGCAGCCCTAAGGGACTAGTGTTCCACGAGCAGTACTTC.

The CDR3: CASSQVGQGNQPQHF. The CDR3, as DNA: TGCGCCAGCAGCCAAGTTGGACAGGGTAATCAGCCCCAGCATTTT. The chain is built from TRBV4-1 and TRBJ1-5; TRBD1 agrees at 8 bases. The CDR3 is 15 amino acids. With 1 base clipped from V and 4 bases from J, the junction kept 3 bases outside the gene matches. Germline V gene data show CDR1 as MGHRA and CDR2 as YSYEKL.

This rearrangement joins TRBV6-1 to TRBJ2-7, with TRBD1 matching over 7 bases. V lost 1 base and J lost 3; bases outside the gene matches: 3. Germline CDR1 and CDR2: MNHNS and SASEGT. This CDR3 has 14 residues. The CDR3 DNA reads as TGTGCCAGCAGTGAAGGGGACAGCCGCTACGAGCAGTACTTC. Amino acids: CASSEGDSRYEQYF.

This clone came up once. V is TRBV7-8 and J is TRBJ2-7; the match to TRBD1 covers 7 bases. Germline lookup yields CDR1 SGHVS and CDR2 FQNEAQ. CDR3 length: 13 amino acids. The ends lost 5 bases at V and 10 bases at J; junction bases unmatched: 11. In DNA, the CDR3 is TGTGCCAGCAGCCCTCCGGGACAGCCGTCACAGTACTTC. Encoded protein: CASSPPGQPSQYF. Complete variable domain (other parts from reference TRBV7-8 and TRBJ2-7): GAGVSQSPRYKVAKRGQDVALRCDPISGHVSLFWYQQALGQGPEFLTYFQNEAQLDKSGLPSDRFFAERPEGSVSTLKIQRTQQEDSAVYLCASSPPGQPSQYFGPGTRLTVT.

This clone was counted a single time. J is TRBJ1-1 and V is TRBV4-1; no clear D. CDR1 and CDR2 from the germline V gene are MGHRA and YSYEKL. The CDR3 is made up of 13 amino acids. Trimming stripped 1 base from V and 3 bases from J, with 6 bases between. CDR3 protein: CASSQGTDTEAFF. CDR3 sequence (DNA): TGCGCCAGCAGCCAAGGAACTGACACTGAAGCTTTCTTT.

This chain uses TRBV4-2 with TRBJ2-1, with 7 bases that match TRBD2. This CDR3 has 17 amino acids. Germline trimming cut 1 base from V and 5 bases from J; bases unmatched to any gene: 11. The V gene's germline CDR1 is LGHNA and CDR2 YNFKEQ. The CDR3 DNA is TGTGCCAGCAGCCAAGGGTCCCTAGCGGCCCACAACAATGAGCAGTTCTTC. Protein sequence: CASSQGSLAAHNNEQFF.

J is TRBJ1-5 and V is TRBV30; D is unclear. Germline lookup yields CDR1 GTSNPN and CDR2 SVGIG (reference sequence). This CDR3 contains 13 residues. The ends were cut back, 3 bases at V and 4 bases at J, with 10 bases in the middle. CDR3: CAWRGGVNQPQHF. In nucleotides, the CDR3 is TGTGCCTGGAGAGGCGGGGTGAATCAGCCCCAGCATTTT.

The chain recombines TRBV3-1 (or the pseudogene TRBV3-2) with TRBJ2-3; 7 bases align to TRBD2. From germline, CDR1 is LGHDT and CDR2 YNNKEL (reference sequence). Losses at the gene ends were 1 base for V and 3 bases for J; bases not matched to a gene: 7. CDR3 length equals 16 residues. CDR3 residues: CASSQVRGRGTDTQYF. In nucleotides, the CDR3 is TGTGCCAGCAGCCAAGTTCGCGGGAGAGGGACAGATACGCAGTATTTT.

V gene TRBV24-1 combines with J gene TRBJ1-2; 10 bases are a match to TRBD1. V lost 9 bases and J lost 3; bases outside the gene matches: 6. This CDR3 contains 14 residues. Germline V gene lookup returns CDR1 KGHDR and CDR2 SFDVKD. CDR3 coding DNA: TGTGCCACCTCGCAGACAGGGGGCGACTATGGCTACACCTTC. It encodes CATSQTGGDYGYTF.

This rearrangement joins TRBV25-1 to TRBJ2-5; TRBD2 might be the D (5 bases). Germline CDR1 MGHDK, CDR2 SYGVNS. V lost 1 base and J 5 bases, leaving 14 bases between the germline ends. CDR3 length equals 15 residues. The CDR3 here is CASSELGYRGETQYF. In nucleotides, the CDR3 is TGTGCCAGCAGTGAATTGGGCTACCGAGGGGAGACCCAGTACTTC.

The chain carries TRBV7-9 and TRBJ2-2; no firm D call. The CDR3 is 16 amino acids. Trimming took 1 base from V and 0 from J, leaving 9 bases between them. The germline V gene has CDR1 SEHNR and CDR2 FQNEAQ (reference sequence). As DNA, the CDR3 is TGTGCCAGCAGCTTAGAAGTGACACCGAACACCGGGGAGCTGTTTTTT. This gives the protein CASSLEVTPNTGELFF.

This chain joins TRBV3-1 (or the pseudogene TRBV3-2) and TRBJ1-1; D is perhaps TRBD1 (6 bases). CDR1 and CDR2 from the germline V gene are LGHDT and YNNKEL (reference sequence). Trimming shortened V by 8 bases and J by 1 base, and 14 bases separated the two germline ends. This CDR3 has 14 residues. The CDR3 bases are TGTGCCAGCCGTTTCCTGGGGGCGAACACTGAAGCTTTCTTT. This translates into CASRFLGANTEAFF.

This chain joins TRBV7-6 and TRBJ1-2, with D perhaps matching TRBD1 (5 bases). Germline assignment: CDR1 SGHVS and CDR2 FNYEAQ. V dropped 5 bases and J dropped 6 bases, with 19 bases sitting between them. This CDR3 is 15 amino acids long. CDR3 coding DNA: TGTGCCAGCAGCCCGTCCGGGGGAGGGGACCATGGCTACACCTTC. It codes for CASSPSGGGDHGYTF.

This clone was found many times. Other DNA sequences in the sample encode the same CDR3. V usage is TRBV18 and J usage is TRBJ1-4; D perhaps matches TRBD1 (5 bases). Trimming took 6 bases from V and 0 from J, leaving 8 bases between them. Germline CDR1 reads KGHSH; CDR2 reads LQKENI. The CDR3 covers 14 residues. CDR3 sequence: CASSQGATNEKLFF. CDR3 DNA: TGTGCCAGCTCCCAGGGTGCAACTAATGAAAAACTGTTTTTT.

The chain links TRBV6-2 or TRBV6-3 to TRBJ1-2; D unresolved. The CDR3 totals 13 residues. CDR1 and CDR2 (germline): MNHEY, SVGEGT. V was trimmed by 1 base and J by 2 bases, leaving 5 bases between them. CDR3 DNA sequence: TGTGCCAGCAGTTACTTACAGAACTATGGCTACACCTTC. Protein product: CASSYLQNYGYTF.

The chain carries TRBV27 and TRBJ1-1, with D maybe TRBD1 (6 bases). Trimming pared 3 bases from V and 4 bases from J, leaving 12 bases between. Germline-derived CDR1 and CDR2 are MNHEY and SMNVEV (reference sequence). The CDR3 is 14 amino acids. The CDR3 sequence is CASSFREGGTEAFF. The CDR3 DNA reads TGTGCCAGCAGTTTCAGGGAGGGGGGCACTGAAGCTTTCTTT.

The chain combines TRBV18 with TRBJ2-3; D gene uncertain. CDR3 length: 16 residues. The germline V gene encodes CDR1 KGHSH and CDR2 LQKENI. V was pared by 0 bases and J by 0 bases, with 10 bases between. CDR3 coding DNA: TGTGCCAGCTCACCACCGGAACAGATTAGCACAGATACGCAGTATTTT. This codes for CASSPPEQISTDTQYF.

This chain uses TRBV7-9 with TRBJ1-3, with D uncertain. Deletions cut 7 bases from V and 4 bases from J, with 11 bases between. This CDR3 has 13 residues. The germline CDR1 and CDR2 sequences are SEHNR and FQNEAQ (reference sequence). The chain's CDR3 is CASTPAGGNTIYF. The CDR3 DNA is TGTGCCAGCACCCCAGCGGGAGGAAACACCATATATTTT.

The chain recombines TRBV4-2 with TRBJ2-5; D is unclear. V was trimmed by 1 base and J by 4 bases, leaving 16 bases between them. Germline CDR1 and CDR2: LGHNA and YNFKEQ. This CDR3 spans 16 amino acids. The CDR3 loop is CASSQVSSSPGETQYF. In nucleotides, the CDR3 is TGTGCCAGCAGCCAAGTGTCAAGTAGTCCCGGAGAGACCCAGTACTTC.